This is a list of T cell receptor beta chains from one sample in a study of T cell repertoires in cytomegalovirus infection. MiXCR, applied by TCRdb to the reads, yields one record per CDR3 protein. The table includes 270,000 or so distinct CDR3 sequences, about 17% detected once. Sequenced sample: CD8+ T cells from PBMCs. Receptor source: a human donor in good health (CMV status not recorded). Some clones in this sample may be carry-over from other donors' samples. Both conserved end residues are part of each CDR3. The D gene is left open where the match is weak. Not all rows give a size; the values are once, few, many and, for expanded clones, a class.

>few|TRBD2|TRBV27|TRBJ2-1
CASSQSGGLGYNEQFF
TGTGCCAGCAGTCAAAGCGGGGGGCTGGGGTACAATGAGCAGTTCTTC
>.|TRBD1|TRBV5-4|TRBJ2-5
CASSFGTVQETQYF
TGTGCCAGCAGCTTTGGGACAGTCCAAGAGACCCAGTACTTC
>.|.|TRBV5-6|TRBJ2-1
CASRQLGSKSDEQFF
TGTGCCAGCAGACAACTGGGGTCGAAGTCCGATGAGCAGTTCTTC
>.|.|TRBV6-5|TRBJ1-6
CASSIGDSPLHF
TGTGCCAGCAGTATTGGAGATTCACCCCTCCACTTT
>.|.|TRBV7-9|TRBJ2-1
CASRPGTEALYNEQFF
TGTGCCAGCAGACCCGGGACGGAGGCACTCTACAATGAGCAGTTCTTC
>.|.|TRBV6-2/TRBV6-3|TRBJ1-2
CASRAHFDGRSGSNYGYTF
TGTGCCAGCAGGGCCCACTTCGACGGACGATCAGGGTCTAACTATGGCTACACCTTC
>.|TRBD2|TRBV28|TRBJ2-5
CASSSGLDLEETQYF
TGTGCCAGCAGTTCGGGACTAGACCTTGAAGAGACCCAGTACTTC
>few|TRBD1|TRBV5-1|TRBJ1-2
CASSPRGTANYGYTF
TGCGCCAGCAGCCCTCGCGGGACAGCTAACTATGGCTACACCTTC
>few|.|TRBV27|TRBJ1-1
CASSFLGREGPEAFF
TGTGCCAGCAGTTTTTTGGGCAGGGAGGGTCCTGAAGCTTTCTTT
>.|.|TRBV5-1|TRBJ1-1
CASSLAFRDTPHTEAFF
TGCGCCAGCAGCTTGGCTTTTAGGGACACCCCACACACTGAAGCTTTCTTT
>many|.|TRBV7-3|TRBJ2-6
CASSLARTGANVLTF
TGTGCCAGCAGCTTAGCGCGCACTGGGGCCAACGTCCTGACTTTC
>many|.|TRBV7-2|TRBJ2-5
CASSHPGSETQYF
TGTGCCAGCAGCCATCCGGGGTCGGAGACCCAGTACTTC
>few|.|TRBV5-6|TRBJ2-5
CASSSGTLQETQYF
TGTGCCAGCAGCTCCGGGACACTCCAAGAGACCCAGTACTTC
>many|TRBD2|TRBV7-8|TRBJ2-5
CASSLTSGGHLGETQYF
TGTGCCAGCAGCCTCACTAGCGGGGGACATCTCGGAGAGACCCAGTACTTC
>many|.|TRBV7-2|TRBJ2-5
CASSLAGTIEETQYF
TGTGCCAGCAGCTTAGCGGGGACAATTGAAGAGACCCAGTACTTC
>.|TRBD1|TRBV5-6|TRBJ2-1
CASTEGGQYRQFF
TGTGCCAGCACCGAAGGGGGACAGTATCGTCAGTTCTTC
>few|.|TRBV20-1|TRBJ1-5
CSASGGLGVSNQPQHF
TGCAGTGCTAGTGGGGGGCTAGGAGTTAGCAATCAGCCCCAGCATTTT
>many|.|TRBV5-1|TRBJ2-6
CASSGTGASGANVLTF
TGCGCCAGCAGCGGTACAGGAGCCTCTGGGGCCAACGTCCTGACTTTC
>few|.|TRBV6-2/TRBV6-3|TRBJ2-7
CASSYGGGLDEQYF
TGTGCCAGCAGTTACGGAGGGGGCTTGGACGAGCAGTACTTC
>.|.|TRBV5-1|TRBJ2-7
CASTHRDPHFEQYF
TGCGCCAGCACCCACCGGGACCCCCACTTCGAGCAGTACTTC
>many|.|TRBV12-3/TRBV12-4|TRBJ2-3
CASSLVFDRDSTDTQYF
TGTGCCAGCAGTTTAGTATTCGATAGGGATTCCACAGATACGCAGTATTTT
>many|.|TRBV7-9|TRBJ2-7
CASSPSPPSPRLNEQYF
TGTGCCAGCAGCCCCTCCCCGCCGAGCCCAAGGTTGAACGAGCAGTACTTC
>many|.|TRBV12-3/TRBV12-4|TRBJ2-1
CASSSGLINEQFF
TGTGCCAGCAGTTCCGGACTAATCAATGAGCAGTTCTTC
>few|TRBD1|TRBV25-1|TRBJ1-1
CASSAPGLRGLRTEAFF
TGTGCCAGCAGTGCCCCCGGCCTGAGGGGGCTGAGGACTGAAGCTTTCTTT
>.|.|TRBV2|TRBJ2-7
CASRGSTYEQYF
TGTGCCTCGAGGGGGTCTACCTACGAGCAGTACTTC
>.|TRBD1|TRBV19|TRBJ2-7
CASSIQGVGESHYEQYF
TGTGCCAGTAGTATCCAGGGGGTTGGGGAATCGCACTACGAGCAGTACTTC